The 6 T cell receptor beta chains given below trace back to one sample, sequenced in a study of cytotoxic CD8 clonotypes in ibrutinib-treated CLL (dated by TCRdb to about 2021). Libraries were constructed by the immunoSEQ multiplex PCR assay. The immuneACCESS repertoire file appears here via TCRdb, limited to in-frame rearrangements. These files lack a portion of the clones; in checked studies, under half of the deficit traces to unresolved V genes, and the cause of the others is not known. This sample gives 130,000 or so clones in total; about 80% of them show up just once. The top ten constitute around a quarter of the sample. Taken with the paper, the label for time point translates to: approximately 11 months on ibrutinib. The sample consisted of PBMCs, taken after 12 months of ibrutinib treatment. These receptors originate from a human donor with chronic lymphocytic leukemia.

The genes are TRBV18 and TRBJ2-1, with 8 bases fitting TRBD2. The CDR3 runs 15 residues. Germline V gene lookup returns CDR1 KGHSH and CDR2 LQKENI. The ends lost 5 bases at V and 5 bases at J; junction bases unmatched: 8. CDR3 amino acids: CASSSTSGGNNEQFF. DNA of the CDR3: TGTGCCAGCTCATCAACTAGCGGAGGGAACAATGAGCAGTTCTTC.

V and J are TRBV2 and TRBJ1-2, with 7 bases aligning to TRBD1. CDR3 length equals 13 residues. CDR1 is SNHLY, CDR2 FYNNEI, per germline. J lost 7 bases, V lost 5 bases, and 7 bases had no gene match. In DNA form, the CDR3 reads TGTGCCAGCAGTCTCACAGGGGTAGGTGGCTACACCTTC. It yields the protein CASSLTGVGGYTF.

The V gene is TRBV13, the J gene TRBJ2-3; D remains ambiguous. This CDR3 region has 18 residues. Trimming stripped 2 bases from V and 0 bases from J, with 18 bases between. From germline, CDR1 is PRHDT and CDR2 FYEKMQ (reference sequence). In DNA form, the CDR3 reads TGTGCCAGCAGCTTAACCACCACGATACGCTTGAGCACAGATACGCAGTATTTT. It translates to CASSLTTTIRLSTDTQYF. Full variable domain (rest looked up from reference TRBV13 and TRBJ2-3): AAGVIQSPRHLIKEKRETATLKCYPIPRHDTVYWYQQGPGQDPQFLISFYEKMQSDKGSIPDRFSAQQFSDYHSELNMSSLELGDSALYFCASSLTTTIRLSTDTQYFGPGTRLTVL.

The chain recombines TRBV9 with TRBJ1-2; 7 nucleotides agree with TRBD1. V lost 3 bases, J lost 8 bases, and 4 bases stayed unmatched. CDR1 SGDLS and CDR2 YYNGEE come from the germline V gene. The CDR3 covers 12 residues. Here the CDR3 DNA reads TGTGCCAGCAGCGCGACAGGGAACGGCTACACCTTC. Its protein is CASSATGNGYTF.

CDR3 sequence (DNA): TGTGCCAGCTCGCCCGACAGGGCCGCAGGAAACACCATATATTTT. Translated: CASSPDRAAGNTIYF. This chain uses TRBV11-3 with TRBJ1-3; 7 bases fit TRBD1. This CDR3 has 15 residues. V trimming: 8 bases; J trimming: 4 bases; junction bases outside the gene matches: 11. The germline V gene encodes CDR1 SGHNT and CDR2 YENEEA.

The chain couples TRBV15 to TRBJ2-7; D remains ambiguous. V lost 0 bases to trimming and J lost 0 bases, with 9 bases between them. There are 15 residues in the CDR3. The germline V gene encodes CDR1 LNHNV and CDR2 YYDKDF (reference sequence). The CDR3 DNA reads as TGTGCCACCAGCAGAGATTTTACAGTCTCCTACGAGCAGTACTTC. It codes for CATSRDFTVSYEQYF.